The 29 T cell receptor beta chains below all came from one sample that was sequenced in a study of control samples from healthy donors and cancer patients. The table came from immunoSEQ multiplex PCR; TCRdb's copy has only in-frame clones and leaves some out. Of around 250,000 clones detected, about four fifths appear once; the ten largest clones hold less than 15%. Sequenced input: PBMCs. The receptors were sampled from a woman aged 55-69 years with lung cancer.

CDR3 DNA sequence: TGCGCCAGCAGCTTGGGGTGGACGGTGGGTCGTGAAAAACTGTTTTTT. Residues: CASSLGWTVGREKLFF. This chain uses TRBV5-1 with TRBJ1-4; D remains unclear. The CDR3 is 16 amino acids. V lost 0 bases and J 7 bases, leaving 16 bases between the germline ends. Germline V CDR1 and CDR2: SGHRS, YFSETQ.

DNA of the CDR3: TGTGCCAGCAGCTTGGATTCCGGGCAGGGCAATCAGCCCCAGCATTTT. Amino acid sequence: CASSLDSGQGNQPQHF. This chain links TRBV5-5 with TRBJ1-5; D unresolved. This CDR3 is built from 16 residues. The ends were cut back, 0 bases at V and 2 bases at J, with 12 bases in the middle. CDR1 and CDR2 (germline): SGHKS, YYEKEE (reference sequence).

This chain joins TRBV27 and TRBJ2-1, with 9 bases lining up with TRBD1. V was clipped by 6 bases and J by 2 bases; unmatched bases: 5. Germline CDR1 and CDR2: MNHEY and SMNVEV (reference sequence). This CDR3 is built from 15 residues. The DNA of the CDR3 is TGTGCCAGCAGGGCGGGGACAGGGACCTACAATGAGCAGTTCTTC. Translation gives CASRAGTGTYNEQFF.

The chain has TRBV4-1 and TRBJ1-2; D gene unclear. V was shortened by 0 bases and J by 5 bases, with 16 bases between the two germline ends. CDR3 size: 16 residues. Germline V CDR1 and CDR2: MGHRA, YSYEKL. CDR3 in DNA: TGCGCCAGCAGCCAAGAATTCACCACAACTGTTTATGGCTACACCTTC. Translated, it gives CASSQEFTTTVYGYTF.

V usage is TRBV7-3 and J usage is TRBJ2-7, with 7 bases aligning to TRBD1. The trim removed 2 bases at V and 7 bases at J, leaving 5 bases unmatched. CDR3 size: 13 residues. The germline V gene encodes CDR1 SGHTA and CDR2 FQGTGA. CDR3 DNA sequence: TGTGCCAGCAGCTTAGACAGGGACGGGGAGCAGTACTTC. This sequence encodes CASSLDRDGEQYF.

This chain joins TRBV28 and TRBJ1-5, with D maybe TRBD1 (6 bases). CDR1 and CDR2 (germline): MDHEN, SYDVKM. CDR3 length equals 17 residues. V lost 6 bases, J lost 0 bases, and 18 bases lay in between. CDR3 protein: CASRIRDTIYSNQPQHF. The CDR3 bases are TGTGCCAGCAGGATCCGGGACACAATTTATAGCAATCAGCCCCAGCATTTT.

The chain couples TRBV9 to TRBJ1-2; D possibly corresponds to TRBD1 (6 bases). Germline V CDR1 and CDR2: SGDLS, YYNGEE. The V gene lost 0 bases and the J gene lost 8 bases, with 8 bases spanning the gap. The length of the CDR3 is 12 residues. For the CDR3, the DNA is TGTGCCAGCAGCGTAGATGGGGGCGGCTACACCTTC. It codes for CASSVDGGGYTF.

V usage is TRBV16 and J usage is TRBJ1-6; tentatively, D is TRBD1 (6 bases). Between the trimmed V and J ends, which lost 0 bases and 8 bases, there was a span of 11 bases. The CDR3 has 15 amino acids. Germline V gene lookup returns CDR1 KGHSY and CDR2 FQNENV. The CDR3 coding sequence is TGTGCCAGCAGCCAATCGGGGGGCCCGGATTCACCCCTCCACTTT. It encodes CASSQSGGPDSPLHF.

This chain joins TRBV6-5 and TRBJ1-1, with D uncertain. V lost 7 bases, J lost 8 bases, and 20 bases lay in between. The CDR3 runs to 14 residues. Germline V gene sequence: CDR1 MNHEY, CDR2 SVGAGI. The CDR3 here is CASTPVEAPGEAFF. The CDR3 DNA sequence: TGTGCCAGCACCCCAGTGGAGGCCCCTGGGGAAGCTTTCTTT.

This chain uses TRBV7-2 with TRBJ1-5; maybe TRBD1 (5 bases). V lost 4 bases to trimming and J lost 4 bases, with 14 bases between them. This CDR3 spans 15 amino acids. Germline CDR1 is SGHTA and CDR2 is FQGNSA. The CDR3 DNA reads TGTGCCAGCAGCTCCGGGACCAGGGAGAATCAGCCCCAGCATTTT. It encodes CASSSGTRENQPQHF.

This clone occurred once. As DNA, the CDR3 is TGTGCCAGCAGCAAACCCACTCCGGGACAGCCCCATAAGCCAGATACGCAGTATTTT. This codes for CASSKPTPGQPHKPDTQYF. This chain joins TRBV21-1 and TRBJ2-3; the DNA was not used to check the table's D call, TRBD1. TRBV21-1 is flagged as a pseudogene. The CDR3 runs 19 residues.

V usage is TRBV9 and J usage is TRBJ2-7; D is perhaps TRBD2 (6 bases). The CDR3 runs to 15 residues. Trimming pared 3 bases from V and 4 bases from J, leaving 17 bases between. Germline V gene lookup returns CDR1 SGDLS and CDR2 YYNGEE. CDR3 amino acids: CASSEGTLAAYEQYF. Here the CDR3 DNA reads TGTGCCAGCAGCGAAGGCACACTAGCTGCTTACGAGCAGTACTTC.

The rearrangement links TRBV18 to TRBJ1-2; no clear D gene. Germline V gene data show CDR1 as KGHSH and CDR2 as LQKENI. This CDR3 has 14 amino acids. V was cut by 5 bases and J by 2 bases, with 12 bases left in between. Here the CDR3 reads CASSVGLQNYGYTF. In DNA, the CDR3 is TGTGCCAGCTCAGTTGGGCTTCAAAACTATGGCTACACCTTC.

This clone showed up just once. The chain links TRBV13 to TRBJ1-5, with D possibly being TRBD1 (5 bases). V lost 2 bases and J 4 bases, leaving 9 bases between the germline ends. The CDR3 extends over 14 amino acids. CDR1 and CDR2 (germline): PRHDT, FYEKMQ (reference sequence). The CDR3 sequence is CASSLRGSNQPQHF. The CDR3, as DNA: TGTGCCAGCAGCTTACGGGGGTCGAATCAGCCCCAGCATTTT. Combining the CDR3 with reference TRBV13 and TRBJ1-5 gives the whole variable domain AAGVIQSPRHLIKEKRETATLKCYPIPRHDTVYWYQQGPGQDPQFLISFYEKMQSDKGSIPDRFSAQQFSDYHSELNMSSLELGDSALYFCASSLRGSNQPQHFGDGTRLSIL.

This clone was picked up one time. This sequence joins TRBV18 and TRBJ2-4, with 9 positions matching TRBD1. Germline CDR1 is KGHSH and CDR2 is LQKENI. The CDR3 sequence is 13 residues long. Trimming took 3 bases from V and 7 from J; bases not matched to a gene: 1. This chain's CDR3 is CASSPGQGNIQYF. The CDR3 DNA reads as TGTGCCAGCTCACCCGGACAGGGGAACATTCAGTACTTC.

For this clone: The germline gene is not matched at one end of the junction; a read error may be the cause. V usage is TRBV7-2 and J usage is TRBJ2-5; D may match TRBD1 or TRBD2 (5 bases each). Looked up from germline, CDR1 is SGHTA and CDR2 is FQGNSA. This CDR3 is 12 amino acids long. CDR3 loop: CASSLGDHPGNF. CDR3 nucleotide sequence: TGTGCCAGCAGCTTAGGGGACCATCCCGGGAACTTC.

V and J are TRBV5-1 and TRBJ1-5; no reliable D call. V shed 0 bases and J shed 9 bases, with 10 bases lying between them. Germline V gives CDR1 SGHRS, CDR2 YFSETQ. This CDR3 contains 13 residues. CDR3 nucleotides: TGCGCCAGCAGCTTGGAGGCCTCAGGGCCCCAGCATTTT. Residues: CASSLEASGPQHF.

The V call is TRBV30, the J call TRBJ1-1; D gene unclear. Trimming left V 2 bases short and J 10 bases short, with 14 bases between. The CDR3 runs to 12 residues. The germline V gene encodes CDR1 GTSNPN and CDR2 SVGIG (reference sequence). The CDR3 DNA reads TGTGCCTGGAGTCCCAGACCCGCCCCAGCTTTCTTT. This sequence encodes CAWSPRPAPAFF.

The rearrangement uses TRBV7-3 and TRBJ2-1; D gene uncertain. Germline CDR1 is SGHTA and CDR2 is FQGTGA. This CDR3 region has 15 residues. V was cut by 5 bases and J by 4 bases, with 15 bases left in between. DNA for the CDR3: TGTGCCAGCAGCCCGGCGCTCTCCCCTTACAATGAGCAGTTCTTC. It codes for CASSPALSPYNEQFF.

With respect to this clone: At one end the junction does not follow the germline gene, possibly because of a read error. CDR3 DNA: TGTGCCAGCAGTCTTCCCCGGGTGAGCGCGAACTTC. Residues: CASSLPRVSANF. V and J are TRBV28 and TRBJ2-7; no clear D. The CDR3 contains 12 residues. Germline CDR1 is MDHEN and CDR2 is SYDVKM.

V usage is TRBV18 and J usage is TRBJ1-2; 7 bases are a match to TRBD1. Looked up from germline, CDR1 is KGHSH and CDR2 is LQKENI. The CDR3 is 12 residues long. J lost 13 bases, V lost 0 bases, and 5 bases had no gene match. Written as DNA, the CDR3 is TGTGCCAGCTCACCACCCGAGGGGGCGGGCACCTTC. This encodes CASSPPEGAGTF.

The chain is built from TRBV6-5 and TRBJ1-6, with 8 bases aligning to TRBD1. V was pared by 6 bases and J by 7 bases, with 5 bases of the junction left unmatched. Germline CDR1 is MNHEY and CDR2 is SVGAGI. This CDR3 region has 14 residues. The CDR3 DNA reads TGTGCCAGCAGGTTGCGGGACAGGAATTCACCCCTCCACTTT. Translation: CASRLRDRNSPLHF.

The V gene is TRBV10-3, the J gene TRBJ2-7; no definite D call. Germline V gene data show CDR1 as ENHRY and CDR2 as SYGVKD. Trimming took 4 bases from V and 2 from J, leaving 12 bases between them. CDR3 length: 14 amino acids. CDR3 region: CAISVAKGPYEQYF. The CDR3, as DNA: TGTGCCATCAGTGTAGCCAAGGGCCCCTACGAGCAGTACTTC.

In this sample, this clone turned up a few times. The gene calls are TRBV29-1 and TRBJ1-2; D possibly corresponds to TRBD1 (5 bases). In germline, CDR1 is SQVTM, CDR2 ANQGSEA. V dropped 0 bases and J dropped 8 bases, with 13 bases sitting between them. The CDR3 totals 13 residues. The CDR3 sequence: CSVEEGRGAGYTF. The DNA for the CDR3 is TGCAGCGTTGAAGAAGGTCGGGGCGCGGGCTACACCTTC.

V gene TRBV5-1 combines with J gene TRBJ1-1; D is unresolved. The CDR3 has 14 residues. Germline CDR1 is SGHRS and CDR2 is YFSETQ. Trimming removed 4 bases from V and 5 bases from J, with 15 bases in between. The CDR3 region has the DNA TGCGCCAGCAGCCCGTGGTCAGGAGGAACTGAAGCTTTCTTT. Protein sequence: CASSPWSGGTEAFF.

V gene TRBV7-9 combines with J gene TRBJ1-1; a weak D match, TRBD1 (6 bases). The CDR3 has 14 amino acids. Trimming pared 7 bases from V and 0 bases from J, leaving 12 bases between. Germline CDR1 SEHNR, CDR2 FQNEAQ (reference sequence). CDR3 protein: CASTETGVNTEAFF. In nucleotides, the CDR3 is TGTGCCAGCACCGAGACAGGAGTGAACACTGAAGCTTTCTTT.

Note on this clone: The junction differs from germline at one of its ends, possibly a read error. J is TRBJ2-7 and V is TRBV28, with TRBD2 matching 7 bases. Germline CDR1 is MDHEN and CDR2 is SYDVKM. This CDR3 has 13 amino acids. CDR3 protein: CASSTGGVYGQYF. DNA of the CDR3: TGTGCCAGCAGTACGGGGGGAGTCTACGGGCAGTACTTC.

V usage is TRBV9 and J usage is TRBJ1-3; D remains ambiguous. The CDR3 length is 15 residues. The germline gives CDR1 SGDLS, CDR2 YYNGEE. V lost 3 bases and J lost 3, with 13 bases in between. The CDR3 sequence is CASSADVLLGNTIYF. DNA of the CDR3: TGTGCCAGCAGCGCTGACGTGCTACTTGGAAACACCATATATTTT.

The chain links TRBV18 to TRBJ2-1; 7 bases match TRBD2. The CDR3 has 14 residues. V was pared by 5 bases and J by 0 bases, with 1 base of the junction left unmatched. Germline values: CDR1 KGHSH, CDR2 LQKENI. The CDR3 spells CASSGGGSYNEQFF. The DNA for the CDR3 is TGTGCCAGCTCAGGGGGGGGCTCCTACAATGAGCAGTTCTTC.